This T cell receptor beta chain was recovered during a study of T cells in Graves' hyperthyroidism and ophthalmopathy. The TCR beta CDR3 regions underwent amplification using RNA transcripts as the source. Using the HTBI primer set, a first-round RT-PCR was run on the TCR CDR3. TCRdb independently ran MiXCR on the multiplex PCR reads; one entry per CDR3 protein. The table includes 450,000 to 600,000 distinct CDR3 sequences, 14% detected once. Findings and caveats of the study: Among clonotypes expanded in thyroid above 0.001, most were also found in blood.

As concerns this clonotype: No antigen is known for it.

V was trimmed by 0 bases and J by 1 base, leaving 9 bases between them. The CDR3 runs 15 residues. Germline assignment: CDR1 MGHRA and CDR2 YSYEKL. Sequenced material: blood. The TCR sequence derives from a woman aged 40 to 50 with Graves' hyperthyroidism. This chain uses TRBV4-1 with TRBJ1-2; D call uncertain. The CDR3 protein is CASSQDETNNYGYTF. The DNA for the CDR3 is TGCGCCAGCAGCCAAGATGAAACTAATAACTATGGCTACACCTTC.